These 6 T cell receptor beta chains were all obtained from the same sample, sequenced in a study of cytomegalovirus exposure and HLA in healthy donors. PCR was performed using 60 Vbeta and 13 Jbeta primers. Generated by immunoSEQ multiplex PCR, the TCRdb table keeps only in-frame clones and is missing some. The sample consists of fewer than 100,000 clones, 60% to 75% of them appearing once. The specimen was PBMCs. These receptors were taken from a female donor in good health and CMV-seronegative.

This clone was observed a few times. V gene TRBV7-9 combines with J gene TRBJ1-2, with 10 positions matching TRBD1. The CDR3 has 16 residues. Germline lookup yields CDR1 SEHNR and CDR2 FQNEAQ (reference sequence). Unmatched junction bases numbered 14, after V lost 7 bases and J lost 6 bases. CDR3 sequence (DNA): TGTGCCAGCACCCCAACTTCCGGGACAGGGGTCCATGGCTACACCTTC. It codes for CASTPTSGTGVHGYTF.

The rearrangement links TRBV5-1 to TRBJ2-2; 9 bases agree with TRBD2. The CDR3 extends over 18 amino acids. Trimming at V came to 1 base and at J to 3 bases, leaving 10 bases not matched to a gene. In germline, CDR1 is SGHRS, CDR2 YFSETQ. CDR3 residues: CASSLWWSGRSDTGELFF. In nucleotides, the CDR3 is TGCGCCAGCAGCTTGTGGTGGAGCGGGAGGTCGGACACCGGGGAGCTGTTTTTT.

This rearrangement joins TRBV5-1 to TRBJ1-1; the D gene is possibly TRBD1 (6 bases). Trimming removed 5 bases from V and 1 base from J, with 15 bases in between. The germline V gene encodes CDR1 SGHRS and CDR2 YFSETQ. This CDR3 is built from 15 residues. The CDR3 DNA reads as TGCGCCAGCAGACCAACCGGGACACAGAACACTGAAGCTTTCTTT. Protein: CASRPTGTQNTEAFF.

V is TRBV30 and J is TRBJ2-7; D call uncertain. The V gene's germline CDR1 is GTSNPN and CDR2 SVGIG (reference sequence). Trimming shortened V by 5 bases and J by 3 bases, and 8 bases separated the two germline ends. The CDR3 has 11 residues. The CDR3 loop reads CAWGLFYEQYF. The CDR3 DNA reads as TGTGCCTGGGGGCTATTCTACGAGCAGTACTTC.

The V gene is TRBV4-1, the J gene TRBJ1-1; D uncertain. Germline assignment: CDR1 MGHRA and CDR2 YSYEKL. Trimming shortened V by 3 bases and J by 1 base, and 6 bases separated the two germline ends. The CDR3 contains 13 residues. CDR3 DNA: TGCGCCAGCAGCCAGAGACAGAACACTGAAGCTTTCTTT. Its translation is CASSQRQNTEAFF.

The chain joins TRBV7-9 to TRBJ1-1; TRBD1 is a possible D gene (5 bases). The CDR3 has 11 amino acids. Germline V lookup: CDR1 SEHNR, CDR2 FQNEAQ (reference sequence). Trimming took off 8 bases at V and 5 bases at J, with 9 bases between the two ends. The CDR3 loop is CASGAYTEAFF. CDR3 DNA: TGTGCCAGCGGGGCGTATACTGAAGCTTTCTTT. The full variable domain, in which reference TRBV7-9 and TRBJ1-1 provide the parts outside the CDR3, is DTGVSQNPRHKITKRGQNVTFRCDPISEHNRLYWYRQTLGQGPEFLTYFQNEAQLEKSRLLSDRFSAERPKGSFSTLEIQRTEQGDSAMYLCASGAYTEAFFGQGTRLTVV.